This T cell receptor (beta chain) stems from a study of T cells after posttransplantation cyclophosphamide. This clone was detected ten times or more. The data were produced by immunoSEQ multiplex PCR, yet TCRdb's version contains in-frame clones alone and is incomplete. The sample presents about 15,000 clones, none singletons. Trimming took off 6 bases at V and 4 bases at J, with 15 bases between the two ends. CDR3 length: 14 amino acids. Looked up from germline, CDR1 is MNHNS and CDR2 is SASEGT. A marrow graft followed busulfan-fludarabine conditioning, with cyclophosphamide on days +3 and +4. The rearrangement joins TRBV6-1 to TRBJ1-1; possible D gene TRBD1, 6 bases. The sample here was PBMCs, taken 1,000 to 1,200 days after allogeneic stem cell transplant with posttransplant cyclophosphamide. The sequence derives from a female patient aged 40-49 years who received an allogeneic stem cell transplant from a related donor, was CMV-positive, and had no GVHD. A share of the T cells may be of graft donor origin. The chain's CDR3 is CASRLTTGPTEAFF. As DNA, the CDR3 is TGTGCCAGCAGGCTTACGACAGGCCCCACTGAAGCTTTCTTT.